This entry describes one T cell receptor beta chain. No cognate antigen has been identified for it. No base-level quality is on record; no much larger clone is a single base apart. This record belongs to a study of Ad26.COV2.S vaccination and SARS-CoV-2 variants (dated by TCRdb to 2020 to 2022). Broadly, across the study: Sequencing of the TCRbeta repertoire served to evaluate the specificity and breadth of SARS-CoV-2-reactive T cell receptors following Ad26.COV2.S vaccination. A total of around 32 samples were included in the TCR-sequenced set, comprising some 20 Ad26.COV2.S vaccine recipients, 5 placebo recipients and 8 SARS-CoV-2 convalescent individuals.

The time point label, as the study defines it: individuals recovered from natural SARS-CoV-2 infection. From its cysteine to its phenylalanine, the CDR3 spans 16 amino acids. CDR3 DNA is the only sequence kept; it has 48 bases, read in frame from the first base. Trimming removed 6 bases from V and 7 bases from J; the gene matches leave 15 bases unexplained. CDR1 WSHSY and CDR2 SAAADI were looked up in the germline V gene. Overall results and qualifications from the work: According to the authors, total T cell responses may have been underestimated by the TCR breadth and depth analyses. Comparable non-spike TCR breadth was observed between vaccine and placebo recipients, consistent with only spike being contained in the vaccine. After vaccination, substantial breadth of spike-specific CD8+ and CD4+ T cell responses was reported. Higher spike-specific TCR breadth was observed in Ad26.COV2.S recipients than in placebo recipients (P = 0.0014).

TCRbeta CDR3 regions were sequenced with the immunoSEQ Assay. After extraction, genomic DNA underwent amplification by bias-controlled multiplex PCR, followed by high-throughput sequencing. Per the original workflow: To quantify the absolute abundance of each unique TCRbeta CDR3 region, sequences were collapsed and filtered. Usable DNA was measured by amplifying reference genes present in all nucleated cells, and TCRbeta template counts were normalized to that usable DNA to estimate T cell fraction. Repertoire TCRs were annotated as SARS-CoV-2-specific by exact matching of V gene, CDR3 amino acid sequence and J gene to a known reactive TCR set. The reference SARS-CoV-2 TCR set was obtained from MIRA and was filtered for enrichment in COVID-19-positive ImmuneCODE repertoires, whereby public or cross-reactive TCRs were removed. Drawing on the MIRA antigens, annotated TCRs were analysed further at the level of specific ORF or position within ORF. Breadth was defined as the number of annotated unique rearrangements divided by the total number of unique productive rearrangements, and depth was defined as the summed frequency of the annotated unique rearrangements. Group comparisons of TCR breadth used two-sided Wilcoxon rank-sum tests. TCRdb obtained this table from immuneACCESS and retained in-frame rearrangements with V and J assigned. These tables miss some clones; where compared with another copy, unresolved V genes account for less than half of the shortfall, and the remainder is unexplained. V, J and clone size reflect that table, while D and trimming were determined from the DNA. The sample table records under 150,000 clones; roughly 90% of these occur just once. Of the sample, approximately 5% falls within the top ten clones.

This TCR came from a human donor who had recovered from COVID-19. Material: peripheral blood, obtained after recovery from COVID-19. The chain is made from TRBV10-2 and TRBJ2-1; 7 of the junction bases match TRBD2. CDR3 reads: CASRGSMAGEGNEQFF. Read as DNA, the sequence is TGCGCCAGCAGGGGCTCCATGGCTGGGGAGGGGAATGAGCAGTTCTTC.